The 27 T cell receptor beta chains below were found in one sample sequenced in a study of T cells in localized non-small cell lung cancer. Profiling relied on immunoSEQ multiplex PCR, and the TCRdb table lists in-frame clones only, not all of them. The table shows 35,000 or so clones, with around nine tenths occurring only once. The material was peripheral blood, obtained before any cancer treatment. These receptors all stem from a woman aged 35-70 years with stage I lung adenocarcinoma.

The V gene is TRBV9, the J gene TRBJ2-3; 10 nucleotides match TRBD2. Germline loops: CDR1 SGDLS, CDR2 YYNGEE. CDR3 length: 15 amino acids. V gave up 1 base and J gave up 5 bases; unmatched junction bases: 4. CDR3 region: CASSVSAGGQDTQYF. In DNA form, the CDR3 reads TGTGCCAGCAGCGTATCAGCGGGGGGGCAAGATACGCAGTATTTT.

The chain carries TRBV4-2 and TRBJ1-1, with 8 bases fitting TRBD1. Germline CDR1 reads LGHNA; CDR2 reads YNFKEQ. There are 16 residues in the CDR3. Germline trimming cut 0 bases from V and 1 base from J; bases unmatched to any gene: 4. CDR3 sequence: CASSQDADRENTEAFF. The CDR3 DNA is TGTGCCAGCAGCCAAGACGCGGACAGGGAGAACACTGAAGCTTTCTTT.

The CDR3: CASSLGGAGGSGETQYF. Written as DNA, the CDR3 is TGTGCCAGCAGCTTAGGGGGGGCAGGGGGCAGTGGAGAGACCCAGTACTTC. This sequence joins TRBV7-2 and TRBJ2-5; 8 positions agree with TRBD1. From germline, CDR1 is SGHTA and CDR2 FQGNSA. The CDR3 extends over 17 amino acids. V gave up 1 base and J gave up 4 bases; unmatched junction bases: 11.

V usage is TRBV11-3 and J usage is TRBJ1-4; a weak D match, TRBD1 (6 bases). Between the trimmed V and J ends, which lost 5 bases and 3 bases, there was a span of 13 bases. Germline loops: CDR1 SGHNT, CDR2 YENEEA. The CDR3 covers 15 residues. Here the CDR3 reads CASSPRRGANEKLFF. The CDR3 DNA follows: TGTGCCAGCAGCCCGCGGAGGGGGGCTAATGAAAAACTGTTTTTT.

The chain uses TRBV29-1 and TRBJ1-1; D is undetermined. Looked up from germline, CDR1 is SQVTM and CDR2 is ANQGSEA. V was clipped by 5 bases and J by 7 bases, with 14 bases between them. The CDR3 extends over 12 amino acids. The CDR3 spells CSVYHWEGEAFF. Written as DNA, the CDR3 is TGCAGCGTTTATCACTGGGAGGGTGAAGCTTTCTTT.

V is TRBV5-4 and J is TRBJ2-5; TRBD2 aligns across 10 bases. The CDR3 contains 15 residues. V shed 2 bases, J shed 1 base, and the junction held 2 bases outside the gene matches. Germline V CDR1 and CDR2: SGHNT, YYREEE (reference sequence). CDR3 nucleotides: TGTGCCAGCAGCTTAACTAGCGGGGTCCAAGAGACCCAGTACTTC. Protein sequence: CASSLTSGVQETQYF.

The CDR3 DNA sequence: TGTGCCAGCAGCCAAGATGCCGGGGCCCCGAATGAAAAACTGTTTTTT. Amino acids: CASSQDAGAPNEKLFF. The V call is TRBV14, the J call TRBJ1-4, with TRBD1 as a possible D gene (5 bases). Trimming stripped 0 bases from V and 5 bases from J, with 13 bases between. Germline values: CDR1 SGHDN, CDR2 FVKESK. The CDR3 runs 16 residues.

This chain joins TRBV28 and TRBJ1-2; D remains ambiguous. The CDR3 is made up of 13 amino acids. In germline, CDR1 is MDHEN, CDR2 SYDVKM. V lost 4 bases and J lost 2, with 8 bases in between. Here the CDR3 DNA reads TGTGCCAGCAGTTCCCAGATGAACTATGGCTACACCTTC. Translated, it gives CASSSQMNYGYTF.

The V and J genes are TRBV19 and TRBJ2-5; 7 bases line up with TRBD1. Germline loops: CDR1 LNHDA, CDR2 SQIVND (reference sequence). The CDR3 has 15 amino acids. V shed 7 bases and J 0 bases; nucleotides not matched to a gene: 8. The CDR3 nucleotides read TGTGCCAGTACTCAACAGGGGAATTACCAAGAGACCCAGTACTTC. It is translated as CASTQQGNYQETQYF.

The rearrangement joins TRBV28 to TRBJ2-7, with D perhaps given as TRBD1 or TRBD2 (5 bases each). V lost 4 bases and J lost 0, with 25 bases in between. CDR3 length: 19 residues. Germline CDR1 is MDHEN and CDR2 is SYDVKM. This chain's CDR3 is CASSSGRTYTLGSSYEQYF. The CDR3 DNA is TGTGCCAGCAGTTCGGGACGGACCTACACTCTGGGGAGCTCCTACGAGCAGTACTTC.

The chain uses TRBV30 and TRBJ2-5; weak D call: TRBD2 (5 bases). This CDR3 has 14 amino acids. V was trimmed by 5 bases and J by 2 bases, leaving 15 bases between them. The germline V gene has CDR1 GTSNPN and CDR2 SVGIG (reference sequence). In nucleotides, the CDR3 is TGTGCCTGGCTCAAAGTGACGGGACAAGAGACCCAGTACTTC. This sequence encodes CAWLKVTGQETQYF. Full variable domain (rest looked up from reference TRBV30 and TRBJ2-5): SQTIHQWPATLVQPVGSPLSLECTVEGTSNPNLYWYRQAAGRGLQLLFYSVGIGQISSEVPQNLSASRPQDRQFILSSKKLLLSDSGFYLCAWLKVTGQETQYFGPGTRLLVL.

The CDR3 sequence: CASSDSSYEQYF. The CDR3 nucleotides are TGTGCCAGCAGTGACAGCTCCTACGAGCAGTACTTC. The chain carries TRBV6-1 and TRBJ2-7; D call uncertain. Trimming removed 3 bases from V and 0 bases from J, with 3 bases in between. Germline V gene sequence: CDR1 MNHNS, CDR2 SASEGT. This CDR3 spans 12 amino acids.

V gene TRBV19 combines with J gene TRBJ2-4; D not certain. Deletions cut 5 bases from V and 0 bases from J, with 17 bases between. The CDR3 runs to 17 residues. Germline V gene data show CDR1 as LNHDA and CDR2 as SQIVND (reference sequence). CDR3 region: CASSVTLRTVAKNIQYF. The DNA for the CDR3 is TGTGCCAGTAGTGTTACCCTGAGGACCGTAGCCAAAAACATTCAGTACTTC.

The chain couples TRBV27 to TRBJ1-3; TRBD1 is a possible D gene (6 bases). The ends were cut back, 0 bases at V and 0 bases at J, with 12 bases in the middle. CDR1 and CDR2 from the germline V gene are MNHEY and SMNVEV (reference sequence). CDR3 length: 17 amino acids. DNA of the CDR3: TGTGCCAGCAGTTTATCTTCCCAGGGGTACTCTGGAAACACCATATATTTT. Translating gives CASSLSSQGYSGNTIYF.

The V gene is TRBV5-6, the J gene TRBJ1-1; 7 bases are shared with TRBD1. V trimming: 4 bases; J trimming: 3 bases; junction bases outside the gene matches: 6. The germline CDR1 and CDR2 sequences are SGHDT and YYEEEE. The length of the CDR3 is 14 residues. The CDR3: CASSPQGVDTEAFF. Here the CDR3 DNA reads TGTGCCAGCAGCCCCCAGGGGGTGGACACTGAAGCTTTCTTT.

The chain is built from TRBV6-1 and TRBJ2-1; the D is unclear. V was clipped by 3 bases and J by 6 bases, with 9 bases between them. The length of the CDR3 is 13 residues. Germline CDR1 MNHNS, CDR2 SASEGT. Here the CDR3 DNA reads TGTGCCAGCAGTGACCAGAAACGCAATGAGCAGTTCTTC. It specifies CASSDQKRNEQFF.

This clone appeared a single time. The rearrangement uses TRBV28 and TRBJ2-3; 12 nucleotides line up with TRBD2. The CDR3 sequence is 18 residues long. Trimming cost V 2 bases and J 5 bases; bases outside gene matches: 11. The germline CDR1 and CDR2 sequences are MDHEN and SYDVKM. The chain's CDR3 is CASSLRRASGGAGDTQYF. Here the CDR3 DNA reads TGTGCCAGCAGTTTAAGGAGGGCTAGCGGGGGGGCGGGAGATACGCAGTATTTT.

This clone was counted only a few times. The CDR3 DNA reads as TGTGCCAGCCTGAGGCTGGGGTCCTACGAGCAGTACTTC. Its translation: CASLRLGSYEQYF. The genes are TRBV6-5 and TRBJ2-7; D is uncertain. The CDR3 length is 13 residues. The V and J ends lost 8 bases and 1 base respectively, with 12 bases between them. Germline V gene lookup returns CDR1 MNHEY and CDR2 SVGAGI.

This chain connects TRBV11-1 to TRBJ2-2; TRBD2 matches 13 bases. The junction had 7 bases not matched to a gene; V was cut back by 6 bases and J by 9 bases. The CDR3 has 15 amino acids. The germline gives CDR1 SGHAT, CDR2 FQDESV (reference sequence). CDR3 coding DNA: TGTGCCAGCAGTTTGGGGACTAGCGGGGCCCGGGAGCTGTTTTTT. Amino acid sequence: CASSLGTSGARELFF.

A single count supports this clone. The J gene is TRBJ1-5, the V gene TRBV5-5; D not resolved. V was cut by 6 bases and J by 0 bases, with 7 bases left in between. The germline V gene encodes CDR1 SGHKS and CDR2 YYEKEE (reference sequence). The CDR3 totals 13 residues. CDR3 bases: TGTGCCAGCACTGCAGATAGCAATCAGCCCCAGCATTTT. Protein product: CASTADSNQPQHF.

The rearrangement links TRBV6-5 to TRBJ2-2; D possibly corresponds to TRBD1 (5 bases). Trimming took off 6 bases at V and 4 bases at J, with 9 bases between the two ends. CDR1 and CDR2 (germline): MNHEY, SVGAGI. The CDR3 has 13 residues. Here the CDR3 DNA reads TGTGCCAGCAGCCCTAGGGGCACCGGGGAGCTGTTTTTT. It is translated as CASSPRGTGELFF.

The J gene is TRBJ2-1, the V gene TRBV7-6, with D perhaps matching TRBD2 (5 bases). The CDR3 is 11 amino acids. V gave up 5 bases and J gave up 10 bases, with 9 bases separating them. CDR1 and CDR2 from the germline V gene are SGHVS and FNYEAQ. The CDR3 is CASSPGVEQFF. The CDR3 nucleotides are TGTGCCAGCAGCCCCGGGGTCGAGCAGTTCTTC.

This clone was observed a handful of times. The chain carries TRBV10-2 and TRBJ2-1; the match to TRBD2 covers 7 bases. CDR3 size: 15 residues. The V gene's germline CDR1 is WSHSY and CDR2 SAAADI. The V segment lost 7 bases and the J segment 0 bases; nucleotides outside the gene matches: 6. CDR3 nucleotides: TGCGCCAGCACCCGGACTAGTTCCTCCTACAATGAGCAGTTCTTC. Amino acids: CASTRTSSSYNEQFF.

The CDR3 nucleotides read TGCGCCAGCAGCTTGGGGTCTATAACGGGGCGGTACAATGAGCAGTTCTTC. Translating gives CASSLGSITGRYNEQFF. This sequence joins TRBV5-1 and TRBJ2-1, with D perhaps assigned TRBD1 or TRBD2 (5 bases each). This CDR3 is built from 17 residues. V shed 0 bases and J shed 4 bases, with 17 bases lying between them. Per germline, CDR1 SGHRS and CDR2 YFSETQ.

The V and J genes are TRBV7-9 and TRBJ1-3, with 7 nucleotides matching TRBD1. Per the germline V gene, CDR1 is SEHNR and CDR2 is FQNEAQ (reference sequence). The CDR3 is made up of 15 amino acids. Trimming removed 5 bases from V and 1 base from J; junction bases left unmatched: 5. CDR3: CASSPDRASGNTIYF. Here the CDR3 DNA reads TGTGCCAGCAGCCCCGACAGGGCTTCTGGAAACACCATATATTTT.

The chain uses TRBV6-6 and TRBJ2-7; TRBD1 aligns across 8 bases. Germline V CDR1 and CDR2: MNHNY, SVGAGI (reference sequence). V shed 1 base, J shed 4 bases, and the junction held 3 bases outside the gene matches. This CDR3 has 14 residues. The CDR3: CASSYWTGTYEQYF. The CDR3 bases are TGTGCCAGCAGTTACTGGACAGGGACGTACGAGCAGTACTTC.

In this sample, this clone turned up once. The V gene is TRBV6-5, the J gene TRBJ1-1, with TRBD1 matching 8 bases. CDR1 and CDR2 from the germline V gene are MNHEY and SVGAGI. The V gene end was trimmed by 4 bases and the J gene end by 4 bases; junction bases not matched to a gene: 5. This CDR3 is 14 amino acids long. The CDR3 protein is CASSLDRVATEAFF. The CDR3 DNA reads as TGTGCCAGCAGTTTGGACAGGGTCGCCACTGAAGCTTTCTTT.